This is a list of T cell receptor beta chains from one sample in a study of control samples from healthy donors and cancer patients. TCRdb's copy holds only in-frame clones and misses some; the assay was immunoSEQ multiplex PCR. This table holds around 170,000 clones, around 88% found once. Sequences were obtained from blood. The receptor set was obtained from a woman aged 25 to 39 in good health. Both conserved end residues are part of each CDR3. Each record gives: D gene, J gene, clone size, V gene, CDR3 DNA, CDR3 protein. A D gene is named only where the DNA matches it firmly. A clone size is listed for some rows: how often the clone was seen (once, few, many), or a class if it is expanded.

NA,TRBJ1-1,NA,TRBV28,TGTGCCAGCAGTTTATATCAGCTAAGACAAGCTTTCTTT,CASSLYQLRQAFF
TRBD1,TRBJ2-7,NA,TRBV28,TGTGCCAGCAGCCGTGAACAGGGGGGATGGACCTACGAGCAGTACTTC,CASSREQGGWTYEQYF
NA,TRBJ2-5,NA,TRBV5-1,TGCGCCAGCAGCTTGGGGTCGGAGACCCAGTACTTC,CASSLGSETQYF
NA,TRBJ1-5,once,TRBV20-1,TGCAGTGCTAGTAGACCGAATCAGCCCCAGCATTTT,CSASRPNQPQHF
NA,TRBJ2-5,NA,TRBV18,TGTGCCAGCTCACCACCGGTTCAGAAAATAGAGACCCAGTACTTC,CASSPPVQKIETQYF
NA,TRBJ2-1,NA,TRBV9,TGTGCCAGCAGCACATGGGACCAAGGCAATGAGCAGTTCTTC,CASSTWDQGNEQFF
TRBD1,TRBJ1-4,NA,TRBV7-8,TGTGCCAGCAGCCTACAGGGGATTAATGAAAAACTGTTTTTT,CASSLQGINEKLFF
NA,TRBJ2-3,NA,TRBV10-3,TGTGCCATCAGTGAGGGCAGCTTAGGACGGCATAACACAGATACGCAGTATTTT,CAISEGSLGRHNTDTQYF
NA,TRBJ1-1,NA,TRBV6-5,TGTGCCAGCAGCCCCATCCTGAACACTGAAGCTTTCTTT,CASSPILNTEAFF
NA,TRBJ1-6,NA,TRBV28,TGTGCCAGCAGTCCGGTGAATGGGGGGGCCCTCCACTTT,CASSPVNGGALHF
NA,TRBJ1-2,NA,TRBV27,TGTGCCAGCAGTTCCCTGGGGGCAGGGGAGGCTGGCTACACCTTC,CASSSLGAGEAGYTF
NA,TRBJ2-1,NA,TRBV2,TGTGCCAGCAGTGAAACTAGGAGAGAGGGCCAGCAGTTCTTC,CASSETRREGQQFF
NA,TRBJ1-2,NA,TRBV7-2,TGTGCCAGCAGCTTCGCGGAATACTATGGCTACACCTTC,CASSFAEYYGYTF
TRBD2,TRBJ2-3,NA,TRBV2,TGTGCCAGCAGACGCGGACTAGCGCTTAGCACAGATACGCAGTATTTT,CASRRGLALSTDTQYF
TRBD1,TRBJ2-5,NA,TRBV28,TGTGCCAGCAGTTGGGGACAGACGTCGTTACCTGAAGAGACCCAGTACTTC,CASSWGQTSLPEETQYF
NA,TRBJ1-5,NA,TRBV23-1,TGCGCCAGCAGTCAAAGGATGGACCGCAGCCCGAACAATCAGCCCCAGCATTTT,CASSQRMDRSPNNQPQHF
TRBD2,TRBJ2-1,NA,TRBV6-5,TGTGCCAGCAGACGGGAGGTTGACAATGAGCAGTTCTTC,CASRREVDNEQFF
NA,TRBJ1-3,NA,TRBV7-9,TGTGCCAGCAGCTTAGCCCCCCCGTGGGGGAGCTCTGGAAACACCATATATTTT,CASSLAPPWGSSGNTIYF
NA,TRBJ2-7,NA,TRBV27,TGTGCCAGCAGTTTTGGGGGCTCCTATTACGAGCAGTACTTC,CASSFGGSYYEQYF
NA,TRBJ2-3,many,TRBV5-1,TGCGCCAGCAGCTTGCACACAGATACGCAGTATTTT,CASSLHTDTQYF
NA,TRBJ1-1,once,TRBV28,TGTGCCAGCAGTTTACAGCCCAGAGGCAGTAGCACTGAAGCTTTCTTT,CASSLQPRGSSTEAFF
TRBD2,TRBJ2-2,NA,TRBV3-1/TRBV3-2,TGTGCCAGCAGCTCCTGGACTAGCGGGGGGGCATTGACCGGGGAGCTGTTTTTT,CASSSWTSGGALTGELFF
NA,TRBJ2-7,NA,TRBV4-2,TGTGCCAGCAGCCCTGAAGGGCGGGGGCCCGGCTACGAGCAGTACTTC,CASSPEGRGPGYEQYF
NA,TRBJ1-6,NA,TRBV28,TGTGCCAGCAGTAACACAATCCCGGGGAAATATAATTCACCCCTCCACTTT,CASSNTIPGKYNSPLHF
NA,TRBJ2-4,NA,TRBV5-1,TGCGCCAGCAGCTTGGGGGCAGGGAGAAACATTCAGTACTTC,CASSLGAGRNIQYF
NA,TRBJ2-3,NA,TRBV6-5,TGTGCCAGCAGTTACAGAAGCGGCACAGATACGCAGTATTTT,CASSYRSGTDTQYF
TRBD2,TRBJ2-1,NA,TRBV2,TGTGCCAGCACACAGCGGGGGGGCTACAATGAGCAGTTCTTC,CASTQRGGYNEQFF
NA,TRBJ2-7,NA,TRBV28,TGTGCCAGCAGTTTTTGGGCGTCCGAAACCTACGAGCAGTACTTC,CASSFWASETYEQYF
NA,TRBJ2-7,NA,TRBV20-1,TGCAGTGCTAGAGATAGCCCAGAGCAGTACTTC,CSARDSPEQYF
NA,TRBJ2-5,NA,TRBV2,TGTGCCAGCCGGGGACAAGAGACCCAGTACTTC,CASRGQETQYF
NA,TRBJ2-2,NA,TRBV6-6,TGTGCCAGCAGTTTTCGAGGCACCGGGGAGCTGTTTTTT,CASSFRGTGELFF
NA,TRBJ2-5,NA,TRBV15,TGTGCCACCAGCAGCCACGAGGGGTCCCGGTTTGGGGGGGCGGTAGAGACCCAGTACTTC,CATSSHEGSRFGGAVETQYF
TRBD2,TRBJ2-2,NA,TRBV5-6,TGTGCCAGCACCGGGAGGGACGGGGAGCTGTTTTTT,CASTGRDGELFF
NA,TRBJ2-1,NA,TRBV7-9,TGTGCCAGCAGTTCTCCCCCCCGTCGCGGACGCCCGAGCTACAATGAGCAGTTCTTC,CASSSPPRRGRPSYNEQFF
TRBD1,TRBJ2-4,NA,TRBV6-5,TGTGCCAGCAGTTCCGAGACAGGGGCGGCGTCAAACATTCAGTACTTC,CASSSETGAASNIQYF
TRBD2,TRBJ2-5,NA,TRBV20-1,TGCAGTGCTAGTGGGGGGACTAGCTTAAAGGAAGAGACCCAGTACTTC,CSASGGTSLKEETQYF
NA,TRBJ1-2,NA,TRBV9,TGTGCCAGCAGTACGGGTACCATCTATGGCTACACCTTC,CASSTGTIYGYTF
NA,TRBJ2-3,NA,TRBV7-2,TGTGCCAGCAGCTTACAAACAGGGCGGGATACGCAGTATTTT,CASSLQTGRDTQYF
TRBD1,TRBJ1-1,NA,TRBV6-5,TGTGCCAGCAGTTACCGGGACAGGGGGGGACCTGAAGCTTTCTTT,CASSYRDRGGPEAFF
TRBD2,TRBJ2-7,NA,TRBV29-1,TGCAGCGCCTGGAGCGGGAGAGCCTACGAGCAGTACTTC,CSAWSGRAYEQYF
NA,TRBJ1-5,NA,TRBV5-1,TGCGCCAGCAGCTTGGAAGGGCAGCCCCAGCATTTT,CASSLEGQPQHF
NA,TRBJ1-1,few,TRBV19,TGTGCCAGTAGGGGAACACCTTCCAACACTGAAGCTTTCTTT,CASRGTPSNTEAFF
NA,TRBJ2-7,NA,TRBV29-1,TGCAGCGTCTTGACAGGAACCTACTACGAGCAGTACTTC,CSVLTGTYYEQYF
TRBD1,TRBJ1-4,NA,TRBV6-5,TGTGCCATCACAGGGGGGGGTCATGAAAAACTGTTTTTT,CAITGGGHEKLFF
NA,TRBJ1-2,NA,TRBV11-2,TGTGCCAGCAGCCATCCGGGACCCTCGTATGGCTACACCTTC,CASSHPGPSYGYTF
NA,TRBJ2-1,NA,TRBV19,TGTGCCAGTAGTAGATACAATGAGCAGTTCTTC,CASSRYNEQFF
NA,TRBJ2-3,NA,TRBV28,TGTGCCAGCAGTTTGGGGATGGGGACAGATACGCAGTATTTT,CASSLGMGTDTQYF
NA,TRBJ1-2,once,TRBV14,TGTGCCAGCAGCCCCGGGCTGTATGGGGTCGACGGCTACACCTTC,CASSPGLYGVDGYTF
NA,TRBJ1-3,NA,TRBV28,TGTGCCAGCCAAACGGGGGGCCGGGACACCATATATTTT,CASQTGGRDTIYF
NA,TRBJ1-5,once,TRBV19,TGTGCCAGTAGTATAGGATCGCCTGGGAGCAATCAGCCCCAGCATTTT,CASSIGSPGSNQPQHF
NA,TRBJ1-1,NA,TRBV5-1,TGCGCCAGCAGCTTGGGGCACGACACTGAAGCTTTCTTT,CASSLGHDTEAFF
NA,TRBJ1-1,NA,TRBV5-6,TGTGCCAGCAGGGGCCGGGGGCTGAAGGCTTTCTTT,CASRGRGLKAFF
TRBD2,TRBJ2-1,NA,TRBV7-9,TGTGCCAGCAGCCCTAGCGGGGGAGCCGGGAGTGAGCAGTTCTTC,CASSPSGGAGSEQFF
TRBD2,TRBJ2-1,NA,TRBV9,TGTGCCAGCAGCGCCCGTCCCGGGACTAATAAATACAATGAGCAGTTCTTC,CASSARPGTNKYNEQFF
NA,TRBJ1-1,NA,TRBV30,TGTGCCTGGAGTGTGGGGAGGAACACTGAAGCTTTCTTT,CAWSVGRNTEAFF
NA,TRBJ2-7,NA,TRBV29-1,TGCAGCGTTGAACCCATTGAGAACTCCTACGAGCAGTACTTC,CSVEPIENSYEQYF
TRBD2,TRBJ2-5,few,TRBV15,TGTGCCACCAGCAGAGATCTTGCCGCGGGGGGGCGTGGGACCCAGTACTTC,CATSRDLAAGGRGTQYF
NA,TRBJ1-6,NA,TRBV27,TGTGCCAGCAGTTCCCCCGGGACCGGCGGCTATAATTCACCCCTCCACTTT,CASSSPGTGGYNSPLHF
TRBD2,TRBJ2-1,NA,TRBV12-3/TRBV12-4,TGTGCCAGCAACCCTAGCGGGGTGGTTGAGCAGTTCTTC,CASNPSGVVEQFF
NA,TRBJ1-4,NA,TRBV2,TGTGCCAGTCACAGGGATAAAGAAAAACTGTTTTTT,CASHRDKEKLFF